This T cell receptor (beta chain) originates from a study of blood T cell repertoires in COVID-19. Overall study: The United States, Italy and Spain provided the acute and convalescent COVID-19 samples.

TCRdb keeps only in-frame clones here, not all; method: immunoSEQ multiplex PCR. The sample has 150,000 or so clones, approximately 83% seen once; the top ten hold 10% to 15%. The CDR3 contains 15 residues. Germline assignment: CDR1 SEHNR and CDR2 FQNEAQ (reference sequence). Trimming removed 0 bases at V and 4 bases at J, with 10 bases between. The rearrangement uses TRBV7-9 and TRBJ2-1, with D possibly TRBD2 on 6 matching bases. Sequenced material: peripheral blood. The TCR sequence derives from an older man who had recovered from COVID-19. In nucleotides, the CDR3 is TGTGCCAGCAGCTTAGCCACCGGACTATACAATGAGCAGTTCTTC. Translation gives CASSLATGLYNEQFF. The whole variable domain, filled in from reference TRBV7-9 and TRBJ2-1, reads DTGVSQNPRHKITKRGQNVTFRCDPISEHNRLYWYRQTLGQGPEFLTYFQNEAQLEKSRLLSDRFSAERPKGSFSTLEIQRTEQGDSAMYLCASSLATGLYNEQFFGPGTRLTVL.